This T cell receptor (beta chain) is drawn from a study of blood T cell repertoires in COVID-19. Participants reported their clinical history, and cohort assignment relied on those reports. Measured with immunoSEQ multiplex PCR; TCRdb has only the in-frame clones, and not every one. Found here are some 460,000 clones, approximately 90% of them singletons; the top ten hold approximately 2%. The CDR3 runs to 12 residues. Trimming shortened V by 4 bases and J by 2 bases, and 3 bases separated the two germline ends. CDR1 is MDHEN, CDR2 SYDVKM, per germline. Concerning this clone itself: Additional DNA sequences in this sample encode the identical CDR3.

The sequenced sample consisted of PBMCs or T cells enriched from blood (not recorded which). J is TRBJ1-5 and V is TRBV28; D is uncertain. This sequence was found in a woman between 18 and 30 years old with acute COVID-19. Here the CDR3 reads CASSSGNQPQHF. DNA for the CDR3: TGTGCCAGCAGTTCTGGCAATCAGCCCCAGCATTTT.